This T cell receptor (beta chain) was retrieved from a study of CD4+ T cells in melanoma (dated by TCRdb to between 2020 and 2023). Notes on the research overall: The study investigated neoantigen-specific CD4+ T cells in human melanoma.

Reading the germline V gene gives CDR1 SGHAT and CDR2 FQNNGV. Counted from cysteine to phenylalanine, this CDR3 has 15 amino acids. The entry retains the CDR3 DNA only, 45 bases that are in frame from base 1. V trim: 0 bases; J trim: 10 bases; unmatched bases: 7. What the work shows at the level of the full study, not this receptor alone: The report described a correlation between neoantigen-specific CD4+ T cells and the function of CD8+ T cells, macrophages and B cells. Diverse differentiation states were reported to be shown by neoantigen-specific CD4+ T cells in melanoma.

With respect to this clone: Its antigen specificity is not known. One base away there is no much larger clone; base qualities are not given.

Donors were patients with melanoma. Receptor libraries were prepared by the immunoSEQ multiplex PCR assay. In TCRdb, the immuneACCESS table is reduced to in-frame sequences with V and J assigned. These tables do not hold every clone; where another copy was compared, an unresolved V gene accounts for under half, and the others remain unexplained. Recorded for this sample are more than 15,000 clones; about 84% of them occurred a single time. The top ten constitute 5% to 5.5% of the sample. Sequencing was done on a sample of cells from a culture (not recorded whether cultured in vitro). This clonotype was obtained from a human donor with melanoma. The chain was built from TRBV11-2 and TRBJ2-1; TRBD2 lines up with 9 middle nucleotides. CDR3 reads: CASSLDPDLAGEQFF. The nucleotide sequence reads as follows: TGTGCCAGCAGCTTAGACCCAGATCTAGCGGGGGAGCAGTTCTTC.